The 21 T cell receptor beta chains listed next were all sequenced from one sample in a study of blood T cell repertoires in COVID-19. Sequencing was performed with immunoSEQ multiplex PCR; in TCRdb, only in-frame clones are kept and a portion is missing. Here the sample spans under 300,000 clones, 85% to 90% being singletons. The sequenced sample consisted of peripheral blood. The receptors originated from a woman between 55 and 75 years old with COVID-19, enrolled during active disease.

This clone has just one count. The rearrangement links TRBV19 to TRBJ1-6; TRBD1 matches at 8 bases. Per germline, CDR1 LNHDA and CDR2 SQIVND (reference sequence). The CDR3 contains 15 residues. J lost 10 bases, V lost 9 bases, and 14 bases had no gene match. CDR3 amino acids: CASLETGTGDSPLHF. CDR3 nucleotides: TGTGCCAGCCTTGAGACCGGGACAGGAGACTCACCCCTCCACTTT. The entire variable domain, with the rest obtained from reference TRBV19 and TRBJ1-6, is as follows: DGGITQSPKYLFRKEGQNVTLSCEQNLNHDAMYWYRQDPGQGLRLIYYSQIVNDFQKGDIAEGYSVSREKKESFPLTVTSAQKNPTAFYLCASLETGTGDSPLHFGNGTRLTVT.

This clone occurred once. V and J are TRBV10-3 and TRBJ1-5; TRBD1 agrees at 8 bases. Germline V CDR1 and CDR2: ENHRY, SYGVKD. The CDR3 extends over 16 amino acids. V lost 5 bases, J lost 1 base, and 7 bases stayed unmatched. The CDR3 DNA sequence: TGTGCCATCAGTCGGAACAGGGACAGGAGCAATCAGCCCCAGCATTTT. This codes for CAISRNRDRSNQPQHF.

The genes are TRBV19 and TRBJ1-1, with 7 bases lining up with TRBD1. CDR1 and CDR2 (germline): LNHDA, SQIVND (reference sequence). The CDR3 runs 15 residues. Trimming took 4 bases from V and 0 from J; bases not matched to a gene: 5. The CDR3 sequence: CASSNYRGMNTEAFF. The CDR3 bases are TGTGCCAGTAGTAATTACAGGGGCATGAACACTGAAGCTTTCTTT.

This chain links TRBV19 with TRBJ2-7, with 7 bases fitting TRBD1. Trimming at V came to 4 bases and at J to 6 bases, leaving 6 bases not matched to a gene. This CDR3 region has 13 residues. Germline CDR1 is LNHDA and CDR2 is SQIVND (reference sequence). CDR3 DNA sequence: TGTGCCAGTAGTAAAGGGGGCCGAGGCGAGCAGTACTTC. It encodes CASSKGGRGEQYF.

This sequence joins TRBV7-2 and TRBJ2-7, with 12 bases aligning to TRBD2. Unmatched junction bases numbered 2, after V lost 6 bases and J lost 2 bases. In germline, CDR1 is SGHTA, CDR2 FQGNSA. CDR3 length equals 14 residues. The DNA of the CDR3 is TGTGCCAGCAGATCTAGCGGGGGGGCCTACGAGCAGTACTTC. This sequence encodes CASRSSGGAYEQYF.

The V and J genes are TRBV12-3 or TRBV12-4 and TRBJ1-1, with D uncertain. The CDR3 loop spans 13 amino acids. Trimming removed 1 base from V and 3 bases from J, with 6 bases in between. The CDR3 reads CASSLVRDTEAFF. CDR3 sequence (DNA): TGTGCCAGCAGTTTAGTACGGGACACTGAAGCTTTCTTT.

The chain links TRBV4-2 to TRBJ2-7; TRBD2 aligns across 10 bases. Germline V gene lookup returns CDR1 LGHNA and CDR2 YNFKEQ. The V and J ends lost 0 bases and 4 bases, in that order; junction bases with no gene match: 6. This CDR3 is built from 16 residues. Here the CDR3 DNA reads TGTGCCAGCAGCCAAGATGGGACTAGCGCACTTTACGAGCAGTACTTC. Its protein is CASSQDGTSALYEQYF.

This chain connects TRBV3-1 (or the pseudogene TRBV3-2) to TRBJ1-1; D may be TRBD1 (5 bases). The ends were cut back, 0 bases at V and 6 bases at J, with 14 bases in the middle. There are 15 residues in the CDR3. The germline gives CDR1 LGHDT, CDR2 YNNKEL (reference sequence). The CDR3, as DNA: TGTGCCAGCAGCCAAGATTTTCGGGGGTCTTCTGAAGCTTTCTTT. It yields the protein CASSQDFRGSSEAFF.

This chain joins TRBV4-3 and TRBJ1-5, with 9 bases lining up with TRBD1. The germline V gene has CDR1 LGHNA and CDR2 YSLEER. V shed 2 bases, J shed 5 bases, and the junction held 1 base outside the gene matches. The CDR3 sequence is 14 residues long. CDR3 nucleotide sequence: TGCGCCAGCAGCCAATGGACAGGGGATCAGCCCCAGCATTTT. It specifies CASSQWTGDQPQHF.

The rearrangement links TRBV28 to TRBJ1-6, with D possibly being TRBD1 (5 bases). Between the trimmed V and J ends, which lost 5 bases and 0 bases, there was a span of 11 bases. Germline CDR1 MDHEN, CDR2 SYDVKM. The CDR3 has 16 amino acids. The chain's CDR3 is CASSPGRSSYNSPLHF. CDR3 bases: TGTGCCAGCAGTCCAGGGAGGAGCTCCTATAATTCACCCCTCCACTTT.

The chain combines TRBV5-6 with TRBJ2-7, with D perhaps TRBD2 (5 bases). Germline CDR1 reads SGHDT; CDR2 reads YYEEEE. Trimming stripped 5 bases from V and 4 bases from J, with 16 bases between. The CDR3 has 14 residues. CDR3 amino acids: CASRPGSKAYEQYF. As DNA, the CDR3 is TGTGCCAGCAGGCCGGGAAGTAAGGCGTACGAGCAGTACTTC.

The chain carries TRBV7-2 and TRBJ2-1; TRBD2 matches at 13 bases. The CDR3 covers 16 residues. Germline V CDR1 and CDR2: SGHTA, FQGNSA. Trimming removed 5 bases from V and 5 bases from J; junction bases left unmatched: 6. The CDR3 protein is CASSPRLAGGNNEQFF. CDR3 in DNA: TGTGCCAGCAGCCCCAGACTAGCGGGGGGAAACAATGAGCAGTTCTTC.

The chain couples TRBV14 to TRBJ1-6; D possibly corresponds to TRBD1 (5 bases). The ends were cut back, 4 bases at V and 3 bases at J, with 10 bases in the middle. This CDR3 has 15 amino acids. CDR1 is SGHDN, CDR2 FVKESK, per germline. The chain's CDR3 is CASSRDSSYNSPLHF. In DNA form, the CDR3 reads TGTGCCAGCAGCCGGGACTCAAGCTATAATTCACCCCTCCACTTT.

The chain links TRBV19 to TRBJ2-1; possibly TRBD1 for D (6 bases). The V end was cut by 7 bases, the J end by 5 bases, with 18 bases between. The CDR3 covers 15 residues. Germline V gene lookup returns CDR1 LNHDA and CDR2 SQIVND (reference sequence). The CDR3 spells CASTEGDIPNNEQFF. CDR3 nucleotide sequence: TGTGCCAGTACCGAGGGGGACATCCCAAACAATGAGCAGTTCTTC.

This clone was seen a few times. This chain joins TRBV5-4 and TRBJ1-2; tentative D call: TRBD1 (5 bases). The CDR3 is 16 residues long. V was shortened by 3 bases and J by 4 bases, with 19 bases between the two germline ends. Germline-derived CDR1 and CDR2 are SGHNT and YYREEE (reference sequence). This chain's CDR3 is CASSSMRGEDSYGYTF. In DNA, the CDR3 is TGTGCCAGCAGCTCGATGCGGGGGGAAGATAGCTATGGCTACACCTTC. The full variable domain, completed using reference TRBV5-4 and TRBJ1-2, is ETGVTQSPTHLIKTRGQQVTLRCSSQSGHNTVSWYQQALGQGPQFIFQYYREEENGRGNFPPRFSGLQFPNYSSELNVNALELDDSALYLCASSSMRGEDSYGYTFGSGTRLTVV.

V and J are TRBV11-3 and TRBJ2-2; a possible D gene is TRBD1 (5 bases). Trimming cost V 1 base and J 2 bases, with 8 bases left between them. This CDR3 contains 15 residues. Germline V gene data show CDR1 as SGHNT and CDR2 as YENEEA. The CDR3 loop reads CASSLGQINTGELFF. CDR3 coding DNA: TGTGCCAGCAGCTTAGGACAGATAAACACCGGGGAGCTGTTTTTT.

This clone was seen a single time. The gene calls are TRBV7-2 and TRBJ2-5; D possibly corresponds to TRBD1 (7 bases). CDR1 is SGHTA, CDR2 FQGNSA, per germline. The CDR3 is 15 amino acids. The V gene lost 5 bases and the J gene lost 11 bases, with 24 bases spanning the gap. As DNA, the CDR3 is TGTGCCAGCAGCCTGGGACAGACGAGGGGGGAATCACAGTACTTC. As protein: CASSLGQTRGESQYF.

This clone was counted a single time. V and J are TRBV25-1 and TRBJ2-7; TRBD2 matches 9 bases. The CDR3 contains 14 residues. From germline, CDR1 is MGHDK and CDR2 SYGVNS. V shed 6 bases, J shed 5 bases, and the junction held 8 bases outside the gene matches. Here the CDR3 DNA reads TGTGCCAGCAGGGGGGGACTAGCAGCCGACGAGCAGTACTTC. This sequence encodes CASRGGLAADEQYF.

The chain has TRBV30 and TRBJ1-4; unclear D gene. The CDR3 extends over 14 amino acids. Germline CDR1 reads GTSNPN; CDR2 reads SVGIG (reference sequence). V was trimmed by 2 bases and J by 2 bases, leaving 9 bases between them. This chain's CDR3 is CAWSQRSTNEKLFF. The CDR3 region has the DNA TGTGCCTGGAGTCAGAGGTCTACTAATGAAAAACTGTTTTTT.

The CDR3 loop reads CAWSVKSGLAGGPWETQYF. The CDR3 coding sequence is TGTGCCTGGAGTGTAAAGTCCGGCCTAGCGGGGGGGCCTTGGGAGACCCAGTACTTC. The chain has TRBV30 and TRBJ2-5; TRBD2 matches at 12 bases. V lost 0 bases and J lost 5; bases outside the gene matches: 16. Germline loops: CDR1 GTSNPN, CDR2 SVGIG (reference sequence). CDR3 length equals 19 residues.

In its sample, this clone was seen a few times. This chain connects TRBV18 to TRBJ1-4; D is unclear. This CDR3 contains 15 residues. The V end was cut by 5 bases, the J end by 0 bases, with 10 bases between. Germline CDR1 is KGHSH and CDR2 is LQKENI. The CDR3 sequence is CASSTNTATNEKLFF. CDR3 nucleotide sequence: TGTGCCAGCTCAACGAACACAGCAACTAATGAAAAACTGTTTTTT.